This T cell receptor beta chain is drawn from a study of cytomegalovirus exposure and HLA in healthy donors. Regarding the study as a whole: Earlier results showed most TCR beta V segments being productive about 87% or about 30% of the time. Researchers reported from a later analysis that most CMV-associated TCR beta chains appeared HLA-restricted. A missense variant in DCLRE1C was later tied to TCR beta V- and J-gene trimming.

V was trimmed by 3 bases and J by 6 bases, leaving 14 bases between them. The CDR3 covers 14 residues. Germline CDR1 SGHAT, CDR2 FQNNGV. It was with 60 Vbeta and 13 Jbeta primers that the PCR ran. Assay: immunoSEQ multiplex PCR; the TCRdb copy retains only in-frame clones and omits some. The sample lists about 130,000 clones; approximately 87% were seen once. About this clone: Its antigen remains unknown.

The sequenced sample was PBMCs. This TCR was sampled from a man younger than 30 in good health and CMV-seropositive. This chain links TRBV11-2 with TRBJ1-2; weak D call: TRBD1 (6 bases). DNA for the CDR3: TGTGCCAGCAGCTTTTTGGGGGCTTCGGATGGCTACACCTTC. Protein product: CASSFLGASDGYTF.